Each of the 19 T cell receptor beta chains below was sequenced from the same sample in a study of blood T cell repertoires in COVID-19. Libraries were prepared by immunoSEQ multiplex PCR; TCRdb keeps only in-frame clonotypes and omits some of them. The data contain around 150,000 clones, roughly four fifths of them seen just once; the ten biggest clones take up 5.5% to 7%. The sequenced sample consisted of peripheral blood. Receptors originate from a human donor in a cohort sampled during active COVID-19.

The chain recombines TRBV11-3 with TRBJ2-3; D possibly corresponds to TRBD2 (6 bases). V dropped 1 base and J dropped 4 bases, with 12 bases sitting between them. The V gene's germline CDR1 is SGHNT and CDR2 YENEEA. This CDR3 contains 15 residues. The CDR3 loop reads CASSLGGGVPDTQYF. The CDR3 nucleotides read TGTGCCAGCAGCTTAGGCGGCGGGGTCCCAGATACGCAGTATTTT.

The rearrangement uses TRBV4-3 and TRBJ2-1, with 10 bases fitting TRBD2. The V gene's germline CDR1 is LGHNA and CDR2 YSLEER. V dropped 0 bases and J dropped 9; count of bases not matched to a gene: 8. The CDR3 has 16 residues. This CDR3 is CASSQESWSGGVEQFF. The CDR3 DNA follows: TGCGCCAGCAGCCAAGAGAGTTGGAGCGGGGGGGTTGAGCAGTTCTTC.

The rearrangement joins TRBV5-4 to TRBJ2-1; D is perhaps TRBD1 (5 bases). V dropped 0 bases and J dropped 6 bases, with 13 bases sitting between them. The CDR3 extends over 15 amino acids. Germline CDR1 is SGHNT and CDR2 is YYREEE (reference sequence). CDR3 DNA sequence: TGTGCCAGCAGCTTGGGGGGCCAGAGTTCCAATGAGCAGTTCTTC. The encoded protein is CASSLGGQSSNEQFF.

The J gene is TRBJ1-6, the V gene TRBV5-4; 7 positions match TRBD1. V was clipped by 1 base and J by 5 bases; unmatched bases: 3. The CDR3 is made up of 15 amino acids. Looked up from germline, CDR1 is SGHNT and CDR2 is YYREEE (reference sequence). The CDR3 coding sequence is TGTGCCAGCAGCTTGCAGGGGGTGAATAATTCACCCCTCCACTTT. Amino acid sequence: CASSLQGVNNSPLHF.

The chain links TRBV28 to TRBJ2-7; 12 bases agree with TRBD2. This CDR3 has 17 amino acids. Germline trimming cut 3 bases from V and 1 base from J; bases unmatched to any gene: 7. Germline CDR1 and CDR2: MDHEN and SYDVKM. CDR3 in amino acids: CASSFLPSGGGSYEQYF. CDR3 sequence (DNA): TGTGCCAGCAGTTTCCTCCCTAGCGGGGGGGGTTCCTACGAGCAGTACTTC.

The chain carries TRBV4-3 and TRBJ2-3; D ambiguous. Germline CDR1 LGHNA, CDR2 YSLEER. V was shortened by 1 base and J by 4 bases, with 6 bases between the two germline ends. This CDR3 region has 13 residues. CDR3 residues: CASSQGLADTQYF. The CDR3 nucleotides read TGCGCCAGCAGCCAAGGGCTTGCAGATACGCAGTATTTT.

The rearrangement links TRBV5-1 to TRBJ2-3; 12 nucleotides match TRBD1. Trimming at V came to 4 bases and at J to 3 bases, leaving 6 bases not matched to a gene. CDR1 is SGHRS and CDR2 is YFSETQ in the germline V gene. The CDR3 loop spans 16 amino acids. The chain's CDR3 is CASSLGTGGPTDTQYF. The DNA for the CDR3 is TGCGCCAGCAGCCTCGGGACAGGGGGCCCAACAGATACGCAGTATTTT.

This chain uses TRBV27 with TRBJ2-1, with 10 positions matching TRBD2. Trimming at V came to 6 bases and at J to 3 bases, leaving 5 bases not matched to a gene. The CDR3 has 15 residues. CDR1 and CDR2 (germline): MNHEY, SMNVEV (reference sequence). The CDR3 region has the DNA TGTGCCAGCAGAAAACTAGCGGGGATCTACAATGAGCAGTTCTTC. Its protein is CASRKLAGIYNEQFF.

The chain couples TRBV9 to TRBJ1-1; D gene ambiguous. Germline V gives CDR1 SGDLS, CDR2 YYNGEE. The CDR3 runs to 14 residues. V was clipped by 0 bases and J by 7 bases, with 13 bases between them. CDR3 residues: CASSVATGGGEAFF. The CDR3, as DNA: TGTGCCAGCAGCGTAGCAACCGGCGGCGGTGAAGCTTTCTTT.

The chain links TRBV5-4 to TRBJ1-2; D gene unclear. This CDR3 is built from 13 residues. With 0 bases removed from V and 2 bases from J, the gap between germline ends came to 5 bases. Germline V gene lookup returns CDR1 SGHNT and CDR2 YYREEE (reference sequence). DNA for the CDR3: TGTGCCAGCAGCTTGGACAGCAACTATGGCTACACCTTC. It yields the protein CASSLDSNYGYTF.

The chain combines TRBV28 with TRBJ2-7; 9 nucleotides match TRBD1. The CDR3 covers 15 residues. Losses at the gene ends were 1 base for V and 1 base for J; bases not matched to a gene: 2. CDR1 is MDHEN, CDR2 SYDVKM, per germline. This chain's CDR3 is CASSLLGQGSYEQYF. The CDR3 coding sequence is TGTGCCAGCAGTTTATTAGGACAGGGGTCCTACGAGCAGTACTTC. Variable domain in full (rest from reference TRBV28 and TRBJ2-7): DVKVTQSSRYLVKRTGEKVFLECVQDMDHENMFWYRQDPGLGLRLIYFSYDVKMKEKGDIPEGYSVSREKKERFSLILESASTNQTSMYLCASSLLGQGSYEQYFGPGTRLTVT.

The chain is built from TRBV28 and TRBJ1-1; D remains ambiguous. Looked up from germline, CDR1 is MDHEN and CDR2 is SYDVKM. V lost 10 bases, J lost 0 bases, and 12 bases lay in between. CDR3 length: 13 amino acids. DNA for the CDR3: TGTGCCACCACCCTGCAGGTGAACACTGAAGCTTTCTTT. Amino acid sequence: CATTLQVNTEAFF.

The chain has TRBV4-3 and TRBJ1-2; no reliable D call. Trimming took off 0 bases at V and 5 bases at J, with 13 bases between the two ends. This CDR3 region has 15 residues. Germline lookup yields CDR1 LGHNA and CDR2 YSLEER. Here the CDR3 DNA reads TGCGCCAGCAGCCAAGATATATCAGTTTGGTATGGCTACACCTTC. It translates to CASSQDISVWYGYTF.

This clone showed up just once. The chain combines TRBV12-3 or TRBV12-4 with TRBJ1-2, with D tentatively TRBD1 (6 bases). V lost 3 bases, J lost 6 bases, and 11 bases lay in between. The CDR3 consists of 13 residues. The CDR3 nucleotides are TGTGCCAGCAGTTTTCGGGGGGGCGATGGCTACACCTTC. It is translated as CASSFRGGDGYTF.

This chain connects TRBV19 to TRBJ2-7; perhaps TRBD1 as D (6 bases). The germline V and J ends were trimmed by 7 bases and 2 bases, with 12 bases remaining between them. CDR1 and CDR2 (germline): LNHDA, SQIVND (reference sequence). The CDR3 spans 13 residues. CDR3 DNA sequence: TGTGCCAGTAAGTTACAGGGAGCCTACGAGCAGTACTTC. Translating gives CASKLQGAYEQYF.

This chain joins TRBV19 and TRBJ1-3, with 9 nucleotides matching TRBD1. Germline V gene data show CDR1 as LNHDA and CDR2 as SQIVND (reference sequence). With 5 bases clipped from V and 0 bases from J, the junction kept 11 bases outside the gene matches. This CDR3 comprises 18 residues. The CDR3, as DNA: TGTGCCAGTAGTCCGACCGGGACAGGGCCGAGCTCTGGAAACACCATATATTTT. Translation: CASSPTGTGPSSGNTIYF.

The chain recombines TRBV7-2 with TRBJ2-5; 10 bases line up with TRBD2. The CDR3 runs 12 residues. After removal of 1 base from V and 12 bases from J, the junction contained 2 bases not matched to a gene. The V gene's germline CDR1 is SGHTA and CDR2 FQGNSA. The CDR3, as DNA: TGTGCCAGCAGCTTAGGAGCGGGGGGGAAGTACTTC. Its translation is CASSLGAGGKYF.

The V gene is TRBV7-2, the J gene TRBJ2-7; possible D gene TRBD2, 6 bases. Germline values: CDR1 SGHTA, CDR2 FQGNSA. The CDR3 has 14 amino acids. Between the trimmed V and J ends, which lost 5 bases and 3 bases, there was a span of 14 bases. Here the CDR3 DNA reads TGTGCCAGCAGCGCCCGGGACTCCAACTACGAGCAGTACTTC. It codes for CASSARDSNYEQYF. The whole variable domain, remainder taken from reference TRBV7-2 and TRBJ2-7, is GAGVSQSPSNKVTEKGKDVELRCDPISGHTALYWYRQSLGQGLEFLIYFQGNSAPDKSGLPSDRFSAERTGGSVSTLTIQRTQQEDSAVYLCASSARDSNYEQYFGPGTRLTVT.

This chain uses TRBV5-1 with TRBJ2-5, with D unclear. This CDR3 contains 14 residues. Germline loops: CDR1 SGHRS, CDR2 YFSETQ. V lost 4 bases to trimming and J lost 3 bases, with 13 bases between them. The CDR3 DNA sequence: TGCGCCAGCAGCCTAACCTACTTTAAAGAGACCCAGTACTTC. Protein sequence: CASSLTYFKETQYF. The variable domain in full, with the rest retrieved from reference TRBV5-1 and TRBJ2-5, is KAGVTQTPRYLIKTRGQQVTLSCSPISGHRSVSWYQQTPGQGLQFLFEYFSETQRNKGNFPGRFSGRQFSNSRSEMNVSTLELGDSALYLCASSLTYFKETQYFGPGTRLLVL.